Here is one T cell receptor (beta chain) with its context. What it binds is unknown. This sample is drawn from a study of shared clonotypes between healthy human individuals. Study at large: The study drew on a couple of women and a few men aged 18 to 49 as donors. Overall study findings and caveats: Among donors, the sharing of clonotypes was expected to be influenced by sequencing depth.

Only Caucasian adults living in Nashville, Tennessee made up the donor group. It was 80 million to 90 million PBMCs that unsorted samples used for genomic DNA. Assay used: immunoSEQ multiplex PCR; TCRdb lists only in-frame clones, some missing. Seen here are around 500,000 clones, about 85% observed once, and the top ten hold about an eighth. The sequenced material came from PBMCs. The origin of this receptor is a woman in her thirties or forties in good health. Some clones in this sample may be carry-over from other donors' samples.

In DNA, the CDR3 is TGTGCCAGCAGCTCGGGACGAGCGGACAATGAGCAGTTCTTC. Protein product: CASSSGRADNEQFF. The rearrangement links TRBV7-3 to TRBJ2-1, with D possibly being TRBD1 or TRBD2 (5 bases each). V dropped 4 bases and J dropped 5 bases, with 12 bases sitting between them. CDR1 SGHTA and CDR2 FQGTGA come from the germline V gene. The CDR3 covers 14 residues.